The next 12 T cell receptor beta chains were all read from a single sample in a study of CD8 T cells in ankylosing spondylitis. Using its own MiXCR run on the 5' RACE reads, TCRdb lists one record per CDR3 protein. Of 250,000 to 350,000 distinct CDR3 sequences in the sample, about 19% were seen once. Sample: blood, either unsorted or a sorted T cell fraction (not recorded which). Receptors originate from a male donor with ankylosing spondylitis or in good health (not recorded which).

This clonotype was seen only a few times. The CDR3 sequence: CASSHGTGLNSPLHF. DNA of the CDR3: TGCGCCAGCAGCCATGGGACAGGGTTAAATTCACCCCTCCACTTT. The J gene is TRBJ1-6, the V gene TRBV5-1, with 9 bases aligning to TRBD1. V was pared by 4 bases and J by 7 bases, with 6 bases of the junction left unmatched. The CDR3 loop spans 15 amino acids. Germline values: CDR1 SGHRS, CDR2 YFSETQ.

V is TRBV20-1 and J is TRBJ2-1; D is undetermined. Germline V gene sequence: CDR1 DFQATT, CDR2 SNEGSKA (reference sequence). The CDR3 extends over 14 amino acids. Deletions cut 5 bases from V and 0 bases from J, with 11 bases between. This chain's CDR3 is CSARRTDSYNEQFF. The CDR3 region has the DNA TGCAGTGCTCGGCGGACCGACTCCTACAATGAGCAGTTCTTC.

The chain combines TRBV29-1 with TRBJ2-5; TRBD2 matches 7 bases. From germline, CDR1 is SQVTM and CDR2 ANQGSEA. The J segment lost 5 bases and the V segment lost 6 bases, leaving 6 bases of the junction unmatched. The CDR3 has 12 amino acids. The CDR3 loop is CSVGLVGETQYF. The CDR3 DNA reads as TGCAGCGTCGGACTAGTGGGGGAGACCCAGTACTTC.

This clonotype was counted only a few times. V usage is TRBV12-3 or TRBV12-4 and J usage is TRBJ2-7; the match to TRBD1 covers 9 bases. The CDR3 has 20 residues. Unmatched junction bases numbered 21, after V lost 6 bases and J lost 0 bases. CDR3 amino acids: CASSPLLGQGKAGGSYEQYV. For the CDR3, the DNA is TGTGCCAGCAGCCCTCTTTTAGGACAGGGGAAAGCAGGAGGCTCCTACGAGCAGTACGTC.

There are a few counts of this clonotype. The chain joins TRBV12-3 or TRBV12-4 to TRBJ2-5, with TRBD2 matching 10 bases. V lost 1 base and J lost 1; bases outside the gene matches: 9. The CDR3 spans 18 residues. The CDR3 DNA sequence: TGTGCCAGCAGTTTAGAGAGATTTGGACTAGCGGTCCAAGAGACCCAGTACTTC. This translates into CASSLERFGLAVQETQYF.

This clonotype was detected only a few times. CDR3 in DNA: TGTGCCAGCAGTCCTCCGACAGTGTCCTACAATGAGCAGTTCTTC. Its protein product is CASSPPTVSYNEQFF. V gene TRBV12-3 or TRBV12-4 combines with J gene TRBJ2-1; tentatively, D is TRBD1 (5 bases). The CDR3 loop spans 15 amino acids. V lost 5 bases to trimming and J lost 1 base, with 12 bases between them.

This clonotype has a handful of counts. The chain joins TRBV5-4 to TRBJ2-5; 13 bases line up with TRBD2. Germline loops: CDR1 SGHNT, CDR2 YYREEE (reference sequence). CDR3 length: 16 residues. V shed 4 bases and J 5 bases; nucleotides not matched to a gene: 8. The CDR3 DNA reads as TGTGCCAGCAGCCGCGGGACTAGCGGGATGTGGGAGACCCAGTACTTC. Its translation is CASSRGTSGMWETQYF.

The DNA for the CDR3 is TGTGCCACCAGTGACTCCAGGACAGGGGGCTCCTACAATGAGCAGTTCTTC. This encodes CATSDSRTGGSYNEQFF. The chain uses TRBV24-1 and TRBJ2-1; TRBD1 agrees at 10 bases. The CDR3 is 17 residues long. After removal of 4 bases from V and 0 bases from J, the junction contained 5 bases not matched to a gene. Germline V gives CDR1 KGHDR, CDR2 SFDVKD.

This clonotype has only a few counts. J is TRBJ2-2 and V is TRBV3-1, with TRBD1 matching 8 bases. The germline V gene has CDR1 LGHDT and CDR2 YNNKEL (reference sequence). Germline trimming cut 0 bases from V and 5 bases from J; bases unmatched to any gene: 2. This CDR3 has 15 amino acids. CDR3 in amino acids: CASSQENRGTGELFF. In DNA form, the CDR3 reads TGTGCCAGCAGCCAAGAAAACAGGGGGACCGGGGAGCTGTTTTTT.

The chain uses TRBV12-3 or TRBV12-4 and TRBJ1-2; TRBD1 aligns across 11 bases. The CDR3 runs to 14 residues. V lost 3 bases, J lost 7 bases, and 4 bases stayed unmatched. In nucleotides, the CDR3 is TGTGCCAGCAGTTTGATGGACAGGGGGCTTGGCTACACCTTC. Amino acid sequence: CASSLMDRGLGYTF.

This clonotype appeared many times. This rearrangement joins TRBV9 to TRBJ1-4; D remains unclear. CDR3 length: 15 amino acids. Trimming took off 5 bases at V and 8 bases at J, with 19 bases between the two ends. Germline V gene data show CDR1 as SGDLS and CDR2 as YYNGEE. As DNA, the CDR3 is TGTGCCAGCAGTCTAGGGTCAGCCCCGGGGGAAAAACTGTTTTTT. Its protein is CASSLGSAPGEKLFF. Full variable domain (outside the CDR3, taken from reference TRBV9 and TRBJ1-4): DSGVTQTPKHLITATGQRVTLRCSPRSGDLSVYWYQQSLDQGLQFLIQYYNGEERAKGNILERFSAQQFPDLHSELNLSSLELGDSALYFCASSLGSAPGEKLFFGSGTQLSVL.

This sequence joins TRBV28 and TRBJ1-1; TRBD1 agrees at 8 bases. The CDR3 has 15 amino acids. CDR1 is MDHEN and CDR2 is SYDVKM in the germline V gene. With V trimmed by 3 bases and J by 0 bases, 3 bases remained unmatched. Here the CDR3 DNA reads TGTGCCAGCAGTTTGACAGGGGAAATGAACACTGAAGCTTTCTTT. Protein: CASSLTGEMNTEAFF.